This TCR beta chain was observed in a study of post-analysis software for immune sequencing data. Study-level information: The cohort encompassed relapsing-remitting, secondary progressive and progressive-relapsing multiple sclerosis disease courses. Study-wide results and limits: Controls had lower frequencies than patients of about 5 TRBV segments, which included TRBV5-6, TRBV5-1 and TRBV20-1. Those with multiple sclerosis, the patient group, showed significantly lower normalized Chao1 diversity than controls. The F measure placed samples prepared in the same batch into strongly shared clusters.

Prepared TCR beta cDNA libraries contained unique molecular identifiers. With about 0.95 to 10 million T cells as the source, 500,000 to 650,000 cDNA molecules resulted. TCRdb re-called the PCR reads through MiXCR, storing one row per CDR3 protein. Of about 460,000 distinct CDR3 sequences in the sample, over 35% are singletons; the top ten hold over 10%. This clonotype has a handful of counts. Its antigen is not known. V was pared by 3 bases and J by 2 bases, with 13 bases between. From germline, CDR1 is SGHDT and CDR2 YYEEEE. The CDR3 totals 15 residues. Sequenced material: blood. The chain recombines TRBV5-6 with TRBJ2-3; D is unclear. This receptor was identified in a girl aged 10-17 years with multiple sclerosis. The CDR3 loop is CASSSVARLTDTQYF. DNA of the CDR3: TGTGCCAGCAGCTCAGTTGCGAGACTCACAGATACGCAGTATTTT.